One and the same sample provided the 30 T cell receptor beta chains below, sequenced in a study of regulatory T cells in long-lasting Graves disease. Through Arm-PCR of CDR3 regions and iRepertoire HTBI primers, TCR beta libraries were built. TCRdb re-called the multiplex PCR reads through MiXCR, storing one row per CDR3 protein. The sample shows approximately 350,000 distinct CDR3 sequences, 12% of them seen only once. The time point here: newly diagnosed GD, antithyroid drugs for less than 3 months. PBMC-derived RNA was used for the TCR library. In addition, the sample was reused for a study of T cells in Graves' hyperthyroidism and ophthalmopathy.

This specimen was peripheral blood mononuclear cells (PBMCs), taken at new diagnosis, from a patient treated with antithyroid drugs. All receptors come from a woman under 30 with Graves disease.

This clonotype came up many times. This sequence joins TRBV5-1 and TRBJ2-2; D gene unclear. Trimming removed 4 bases at V and 0 bases at J, with 10 bases between. The CDR3 is made up of 15 amino acids. Germline-derived CDR1 and CDR2 are SGHRS and YFSETQ. The CDR3 DNA is TGCGCCAGCAGCAGAGAGGTCCCGAACACCGGGGAGCTGTTTTTT. Translation gives CASSREVPNTGELFF.

This clonotype has ten or more counts. V gene TRBV6-5 combines with J gene TRBJ2-2; 10 bases are shared with TRBD1. CDR3 size: 18 residues. CDR1 is MNHEY and CDR2 is SVGAGI in the germline V gene. V trimming: 4 bases; J trimming: 4 bases; junction bases outside the gene matches: 12. CDR3 bases: TGTGCCAGCAGTTCGCATGACAGGGGGCGAGTGGGCACCGGGGAGCTGTTTTTT. Amino acids: CASSSHDRGRVGTGELFF.

This clonotype was seen at least ten times. The genes are TRBV2 and TRBJ2-7; D is uncertain. The ends were cut back, 6 bases at V and 6 bases at J, with 15 bases in the middle. The germline V gene encodes CDR1 SNHLY and CDR2 FYNNEI. The CDR3 has 13 amino acids. The CDR3: CASRVTLPSEQYV. The CDR3 DNA is TGTGCCAGCAGGGTAACCCTGCCCTCCGAGCAGTACGTC.

The sample holds many counts of this clonotype. The rearrangement joins TRBV3-2 to TRBJ1-2; the listed D gene, TRBD1, was not tested against the DNA. TRBV3-2 represents a pseudogene. CDR3 size: 14 residues. Here the CDR3 reads CASSPTQGNYGYTF. Here the CDR3 DNA reads TGTGCCAGCAGCCCGACCCAGGGGAACTATGGCTACACCTTC.

This clonotype was seen many times. The V gene is TRBV20-1, the J gene TRBJ1-3; 8 bases are shared with TRBD1. Trimming took 6 bases from V and 0 from J; bases not matched to a gene: 13. The CDR3 is made up of 17 amino acids. Germline V CDR1 and CDR2: DFQATT, SNEGSKA (reference sequence). The CDR3, as DNA: TGCAGTGCCTACCGAAGGACAGGGACCAGCTCTGGAAACACCATATATTTT. It is translated as CSAYRRTGTSSGNTIYF.

There are many counts of this clonotype. This chain joins TRBV20-1 and TRBJ2-5; 7 nucleotides match TRBD2. V shed 3 bases, J shed 6 bases, and the junction held 13 bases outside the gene matches. Germline CDR1 reads DFQATT; CDR2 reads SNEGSKA (reference sequence). CDR3 length: 15 amino acids. CDR3 coding DNA: TGCAGTGCTAGGGCATTCAGCGGGGCCTCGCAGACCCAGTACTTC. Its protein is CSARAFSGASQTQYF.

This clonotype showed up just a few times. The chain links TRBV12-5 to TRBJ2-1, with TRBD2 identical over 9 bases. V was pared by 1 base and J by 6 bases, with 4 bases of the junction left unmatched. Germline V gene sequence: CDR1 LGHNT, CDR2 FRNRAP. CDR3 size: 15 residues. The CDR3 protein is CASGLGTSEINEQFF. CDR3 in DNA: TGTGCTAGTGGTTTGGGGACTAGCGAAATCAATGAGCAGTTCTTC. The complete variable domain, with remaining parts taken from reference TRBV12-5 and TRBJ2-1, reads DARVTQTPRHKVTEMGQEVTMRCQPILGHNTVFWYRQTMMQGLELLAYFRNRAPLDDSGMPKDRFSAEMPDATLATLKIQPSEPRDSAVYFCASGLGTSEINEQFFGPGTRLTVL.

The table lists this clonotype with a few counts. The chain employs TRBV19 and TRBJ1-2, with D hard to call. CDR1 LNHDA and CDR2 SQIVND come from the germline V gene (reference sequence). Trimming cost V 3 bases and J 3 bases, with 11 bases left between them. The CDR3 runs to 14 residues. Written as DNA, the CDR3 is TGTGCCAGTAGTATGATCTGGCAGTACTATGGCTACACCTTC. Protein sequence: CASSMIWQYYGYTF.

V gene TRBV6-2 or TRBV6-3 combines with J gene TRBJ2-1; the D gene is possibly TRBD1 (6 bases). The germline V gene encodes CDR1 MNHEY and CDR2 SVGEGT. V was cut by 0 bases and J by 8 bases, with 23 bases left in between. CDR3 size: 18 residues. The CDR3 spells CASSYSGAGRGPLDEQFF. DNA of the CDR3: TGTGCCAGCAGTTACTCGGGTGCGGGCAGGGGACCCCTGGATGAGCAGTTCTTC.

The chain employs TRBV7-6 and TRBJ2-1; D gene ambiguous. The germline gives CDR1 SGHVS, CDR2 FNYEAQ. This CDR3 is built from 17 residues. Trimming pared 1 base from V and 9 bases from J, leaving 22 bases between. DNA for the CDR3: TGTGCCAGCAGCTTAGAAGGCCTTAGCTCGTCGTTTAGTGAGCAGTTCTTC. It codes for CASSLEGLSSSFSEQFF. Full variable domain (remainder filled in from reference TRBV7-6 and TRBJ2-1): GAGVSQSPRYKVTKRGQDVALRCDPISGHVSLYWYRQALGQGPEFLTYFNYEAQQDKSGLPNDRFSAERPEGSISTLTIQRTEQRDSAMYRCASSLEGLSSSFSEQFFGPGTRLTVL.

This clonotype has at least ten counts. The rearrangement uses TRBV27 and TRBJ1-2; TRBD1 might be the D (6 bases). CDR1 is MNHEY and CDR2 is SMNVEV in the germline V gene (reference sequence). Deletions cut 6 bases from V and 8 bases from J, with 16 bases between. The CDR3 length is 13 residues. In DNA form, the CDR3 reads TGTGCCAGCAGCCCCAATCGGGGGGCCGGCTACACCTTC. Its protein is CASSPNRGAGYTF.

The V call is TRBV15, the J call TRBJ1-2; D gene uncertain. V was clipped by 0 bases and J by 3 bases, with 14 bases between them. The V gene's germline CDR1 is LNHNV and CDR2 YYDKDF (reference sequence). The CDR3 is made up of 16 amino acids. CDR3 nucleotides: TGTGCCACCAGCAGAGAAGTCGCAGCCTCGTACTATGGCTACACCTTC. This gives the protein CATSREVAASYYGYTF.

In its sample, this clonotype was seen many times. The CDR3 nucleotides are TGTGCCACCAGCAGAGTGGGGGCCCCAGATCAAGAGACCCAGTACTTC. This codes for CATSRVGAPDQETQYF. The chain uses TRBV15 and TRBJ2-5; D possibly corresponds to TRBD1 (6 bases). This CDR3 is built from 16 residues. V was clipped by 1 base and J by 2 bases, with 14 bases between them. In germline, CDR1 is LNHNV, CDR2 YYDKDF (reference sequence).

Concerning this clonotype: This may come from a read error, since a much larger clone is one base off. The CDR3 end shows no conserved phenylalanine or tryptophan, and so a read error is likely. The V gene is TRBV12-3 or TRBV12-4, the J gene TRBJ2-5, with D possibly being TRBD1 or TRBD2 (5 bases each). This CDR3 spans 15 amino acids. V gave up 8 bases and J gave up 5 bases, with 21 bases separating them. CDR3 nucleotide sequence: TGTGCCAGCTCAACCGGGGCAGGGAGTTTGGAGACCCAGTACCTC. Residues: CASSTGAGSLETQYL.

V is TRBV9 and J is TRBJ2-7; D may be TRBD1 (5 bases). This CDR3 region has 15 residues. Germline V gene data show CDR1 as SGDLS and CDR2 as YYNGEE. Trimming took 4 bases from V and 2 from J, leaving 16 bases between them. The chain's CDR3 is CASSLRGQGTYEQYV. The CDR3 nucleotides read TGTGCCAGCAGCTTAAGGGGCCAAGGCACCTACGAGCAGTACGTC.

This clonotype was observed many times. The V gene is TRBV7-9, the J gene TRBJ2-3; unclear D gene. Trimming removed 1 base from V and 6 bases from J, with 8 bases in between. In germline, CDR1 is SEHNR, CDR2 FQNEAQ (reference sequence). The CDR3 spans 13 residues. The CDR3 reads CASSLVAEDTQYF. CDR3 nucleotide sequence: TGTGCCAGCAGCTTAGTCGCGGAGGATACGCAGTATTTT.

The table lists this clonotype with many counts. The gene calls are TRBV27 and TRBJ2-1, with D possibly matching TRBD1 (6 bases). Germline V lookup: CDR1 MNHEY, CDR2 SMNVEV (reference sequence). This CDR3 contains 16 residues. V lost 2 bases and J 1 base, leaving 12 bases between the germline ends. This CDR3 reads CASSLGWGQSYNEQFF. In DNA, the CDR3 is TGTGCCAGCAGTTTAGGTTGGGGGCAGTCCTACAATGAGCAGTTCTTC.

As concerns this clonotype: Since a much larger clone is just one base distant, this may be a read error. This chain connects TRBV5-5 to TRBJ2-7, with a tentative D call TRBD2 (6 bases). The CDR3 is 15 amino acids. Trimming cost V 4 bases and J 3 bases, with 17 bases left between them. Germline CDR1 and CDR2: SGHKS and YYEKEE (reference sequence). The CDR3 DNA reads TGTGCCAGCAGCCCCAGGGACTCAGTCAACTACGAGCAGTACTTC. Translation gives CASSPRDSVNYEQYF.

There are many counts of this clonotype. The genes are TRBV11-2 and TRBJ2-3, with 11 bases identical to TRBD2. The CDR3 runs 15 residues. The germline V gene encodes CDR1 SGHAT and CDR2 FQNNGV. V was pared by 5 bases and J by 6 bases, with 7 bases of the junction left unmatched. The CDR3 DNA reads TGTGCCAGCAGCGTTAGCGGGGGGGCCTTGGATACGCAGTATTTT. This codes for CASSVSGGALDTQYF.

This chain connects TRBV6-1 to TRBJ2-2, with 9 nucleotides matching TRBD1. Trimming cost V 7 bases and J 3 bases; bases outside gene matches: 12. The CDR3 loop spans 17 amino acids. Germline assignment: CDR1 MNHNS and CDR2 SASEGT. The CDR3 spells CASKNLGDRGDTGELFF. The CDR3 bases are TGTGCCAGCAAAAACTTAGGAGACAGGGGGGACACCGGGGAGCTGTTTTTT.

This clonotype occurred many times. At one of its ends the junction is not consistent with the germline gene, which may arise from a read error. The V and J genes are TRBV20-1 and TRBJ2-3; a weak D match, TRBD1 (6 bases). The CDR3 runs to 13 residues. The germline V gene has CDR1 DFQATT and CDR2 SNEGSKA (reference sequence). The CDR3 reads CSASAGQRNTQYF. CDR3 bases: TGCAGTGCTAGCGCTGGACAGAGAAATACGCAGTACTTT.

This clonotype was found many times. This sequence joins TRBV13 and TRBJ2-3, with 9 nucleotides matching TRBD2. The CDR3 consists of 17 residues. Germline loops: CDR1 PRHDT, CDR2 FYEKMQ (reference sequence). Trimming removed 4 bases from V and 2 bases from J; junction bases left unmatched: 10. The CDR3: CASSSRAGGPHTDTQYF. The CDR3, as DNA: TGTGCCAGCAGCTCCCGGGCGGGGGGGCCCCACACAGATACGCAGTATTTT.

This clonotype showed up many times. The chain joins TRBV11-2 to TRBJ2-1, with 13 bases matching TRBD2. Germline CDR1 and CDR2: SGHAT and FQNNGV. This CDR3 is built from 16 residues. Trimming cost V 4 bases and J 7 bases; bases outside gene matches: 7. The CDR3 sequence: CASSSAGLAGVNEQFF. CDR3 bases: TGTGCCAGCAGCTCAGCCGGACTAGCGGGAGTAAATGAGCAGTTCTTC.

This rearrangement joins TRBV7-2 to TRBJ2-1; 9 nucleotides match TRBD2. Germline loops: CDR1 SGHTA, CDR2 FQGNSA. The CDR3 loop spans 16 amino acids. Trimming removed 5 bases from V and 0 bases from J; junction bases left unmatched: 5. The CDR3 protein is CASSRLSGSSYNEQFF. The CDR3 region has the DNA TGTGCCAGCAGCAGACTTAGCGGGAGCTCCTACAATGAGCAGTTCTTC.

This clonotype was recorded many times. The chain recombines TRBV27 with TRBJ1-2; TRBD1 might be the D (5 bases). The CDR3 is 13 amino acids. Trimming shortened V by 7 bases and J by 4 bases, and 13 bases separated the two germline ends. Per germline, CDR1 MNHEY and CDR2 SMNVEV (reference sequence). CDR3 DNA: TGTGCCAGCACCCGGGGCGCCGGCTATGGCTACACCTTC. Translation: CASTRGAGYGYTF.

This clonotype came up many times. The chain links TRBV2 to TRBJ1-1, with TRBD1 identical over 8 bases. J lost 1 base, V lost 8 bases, and 9 bases had no gene match. This CDR3 is 15 amino acids long. Looked up from germline, CDR1 is SNHLY and CDR2 is FYNNEI. CDR3 in amino acids: CASSASQGANTEAFF. CDR3 in DNA: TGTGCCAGCTCCGCAAGCCAGGGGGCGAACACTGAAGCTTTCTTT.

The gene calls are TRBV6-1 and TRBJ1-5; D is ambiguous. Trimming left V 7 bases short and J 0 bases short, with 13 bases between. Looked up from germline, CDR1 is MNHNS and CDR2 is SASEGT. The CDR3 has 15 amino acids. The CDR3 nucleotides read TGTGCCAGCACCCGGGGAGGATATAGCAATCAGCCCCAGCATTTT. Amino acid sequence: CASTRGGYSNQPQHF.

Worth noting for this clonotype: A read error likely explains this, since a far larger clone differs by one base. V usage is TRBV11-2 and J usage is TRBJ2-1; no clear D gene. The V end was cut by 0 bases, the J end by 10 bases, with 10 bases between. CDR3 length: 13 residues. Germline-derived CDR1 and CDR2 are SGHAT and FQNNGV. The CDR3 DNA reads as TGTGCCAGCAGCTTAGATCCGGCCTACGAGCAGTTCTTC. Translation: CASSLDPAYEQFF.

In this sample, this clonotype turned up many times. The rearrangement links TRBV27 to TRBJ2-1, with D hard to call. Trimming took 0 bases from V and 0 from J, leaving 12 bases between them. Germline V gene lookup returns CDR1 MNHEY and CDR2 SMNVEV (reference sequence). The CDR3 contains 17 residues. Here the CDR3 DNA reads TGTGCCAGCAGTTTATCAAGTAGTTTAAGCTCCTACAATGAGCAGTTCTTC. Protein sequence: CASSLSSSLSSYNEQFF.

This clonotype was observed at least ten times. CDR3 loop: CASSPDQLNEQFF. In nucleotides, the CDR3 is TGTGCCAGCTCACCTGACCAACTCAATGAGCAGTTCTTC. V and J are TRBV18 and TRBJ2-1; no definite D call. There are 13 residues in the CDR3. V was pared by 3 bases and J by 6 bases, with 9 bases between. CDR1 and CDR2 from the germline V gene are KGHSH and LQKENI.